This T cell receptor beta chain is drawn from a study of blood T cell repertoires in COVID-19 (dated by TCRdb to 2018 to 2021). Study-wide context: The collaborator samples originated in the United States, Italy and Spain and spanned the acute and convalescent phases of COVID-19. The material from the prospective study consisted of cDNA or gDNA derived from T cells, B-cell-depleted T cells, or PBMCs. The dataset comprised deeply sampled blood TCRbeta repertoires from subjects exposed to, actively infected with, or recovered from COVID-19. The repertoires were released in a freely available public database intended as a resource for research on the immune response to SARS-CoV-2. The samples were drawn from the first 160 participants of the ongoing ImmuneRACE study and from under 1,500 subjects provided by 6 global collaborators. Nearly every sample came with metadata listing a de-identified subject ID, COVID-19 status, age in years and sex. Where HLA class I and class II types were available, the types were taken from metadata supplied by the sample provider, not from assay-based typing.

TCRbeta CDR3 regions were amplified from genomic DNA using the immunoSEQ Assay, a bias-controlled multiplex PCR. From the authors' description of their analysis: The number of nucleated cells in each sample was estimated from the amplification of reference gene primers within the assay. To quantify the absolute abundance of each unique TCRbeta CDR3 rearrangement, sequence reads were collapsed and filtered. For each sample, productive Simpson clonality was calculated by taking the square root of Simpson's diversity index across productive rearrangements. Imported from immuneACCESS, the table was reduced by TCRdb to in-frame sequences with V and J called. These copies leave out some clones; in studies compared against another copy, an unresolved V gene accounts for under half, and the cause of the remainder is not known. V and J calls and clone size are those listed in that table; D and trimming were worked out from the DNA. Counted in this sample were some 350,000 clones; more than 85% of them appeared once. Jointly, the top ten make up about 3% of the sample.

Paper-wide results and their limitations: The amount of clinical and demographic metadata varied by source and participant and was provided uncurated.

In the prospective study, participants were about 18 to 89 years old, resided in 20 to 30 geographic areas of the United States, and were enrolled through a virtual design. To assign participants to cohorts, the prospective study relied on clinical history that participants themselves reported in a screening survey and a study questionnaire. For ImmuneRACE Cohort 3, a participant was defined as recovered based on two consecutive negative NP/OP PCR tests, clearance by a healthcare professional, or resolution of symptoms. In the prospective study, whole blood, serum and a nasopharyngeal or oropharyngeal swab were collected from each participant by mobile phlebotomists. Participants in the prospective study had the option to provide additional blood draws and questionnaires over a roughly two-month period. Before DNA extraction, blood samples from the prospective study were shipped at room temperature or frozen.

In regard to this clone: What antigen it recognizes has not been identified. No quality values exist for individual bases; no much larger clone is one base distant.

CDR1 and CDR2, per the germline V gene, are LGHNA and YNFKEQ. Its CDR3 holds 16 amino acids, cysteine through phenylalanine. The read is trimmed to its CDR3 DNA, 48 bases read in frame from base 1. V ends up 4 bases short and J 0 bases short, with an unmatched junction base count of 4. This sequence originates from a woman in her thirties who had recovered from COVID-19. Material for sequencing was PBMCs or T cells enriched from blood (not recorded which). The chain employs TRBV4-2 and TRBJ1-5; the junction holds 9 bases that match TRBD1. The CDR3 protein: CASSPGTGSSNQPQHF. The bases are TGTGCCAGCAGCCCGGGGACAGGGAGTAGCAATCAGCCCCAGCATTTT.